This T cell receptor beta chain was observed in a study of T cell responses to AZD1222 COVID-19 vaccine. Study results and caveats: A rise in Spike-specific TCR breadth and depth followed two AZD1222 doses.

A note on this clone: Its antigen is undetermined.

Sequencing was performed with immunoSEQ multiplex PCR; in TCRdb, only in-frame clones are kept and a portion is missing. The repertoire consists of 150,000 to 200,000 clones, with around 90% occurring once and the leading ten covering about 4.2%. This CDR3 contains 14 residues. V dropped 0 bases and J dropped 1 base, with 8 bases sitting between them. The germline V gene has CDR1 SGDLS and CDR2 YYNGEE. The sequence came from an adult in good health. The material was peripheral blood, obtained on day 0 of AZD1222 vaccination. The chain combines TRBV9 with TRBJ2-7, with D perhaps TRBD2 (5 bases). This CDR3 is CASSVDERSYEQYF. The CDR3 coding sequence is TGTGCCAGCAGCGTAGATGAGCGGTCCTACGAGCAGTACTTC.